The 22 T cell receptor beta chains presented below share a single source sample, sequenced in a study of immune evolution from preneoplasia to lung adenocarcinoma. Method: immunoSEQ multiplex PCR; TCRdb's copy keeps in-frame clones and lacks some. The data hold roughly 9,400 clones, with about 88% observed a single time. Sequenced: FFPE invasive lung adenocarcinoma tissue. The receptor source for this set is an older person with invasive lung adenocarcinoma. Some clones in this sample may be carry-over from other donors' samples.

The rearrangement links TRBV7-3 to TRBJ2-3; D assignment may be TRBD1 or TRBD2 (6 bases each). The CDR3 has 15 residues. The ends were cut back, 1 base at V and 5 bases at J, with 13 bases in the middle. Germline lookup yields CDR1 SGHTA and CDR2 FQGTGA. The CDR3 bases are TGTGCCAGCAGCTTAAGGGACGGGGGCAGAGATACGCAGTATTTT. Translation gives CASSLRDGGRDTQYF.

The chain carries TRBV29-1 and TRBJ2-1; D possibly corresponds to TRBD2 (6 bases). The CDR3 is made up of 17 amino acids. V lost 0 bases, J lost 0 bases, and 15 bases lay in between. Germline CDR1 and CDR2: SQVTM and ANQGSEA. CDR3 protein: CSVEDDLAPSSYNEQFF. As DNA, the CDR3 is TGCAGCGTTGAAGATGATCTAGCGCCTAGCTCCTACAATGAGCAGTTCTTC.

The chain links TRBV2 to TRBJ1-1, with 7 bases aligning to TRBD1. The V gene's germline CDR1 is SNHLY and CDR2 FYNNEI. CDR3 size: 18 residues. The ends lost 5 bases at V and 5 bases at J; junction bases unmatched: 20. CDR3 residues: CASSYNRGPEGWGTEAFF. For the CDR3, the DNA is TGTGCCAGCAGTTATAACAGGGGCCCTGAGGGTTGGGGGACTGAAGCTTTCTTT.

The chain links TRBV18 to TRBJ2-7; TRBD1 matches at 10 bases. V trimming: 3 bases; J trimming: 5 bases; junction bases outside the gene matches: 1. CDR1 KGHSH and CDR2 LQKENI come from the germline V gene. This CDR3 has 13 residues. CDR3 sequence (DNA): TGTGCCAGCTCACCGACAGGGGGCAACGAGCAGTACTTC. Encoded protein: CASSPTGGNEQYF.

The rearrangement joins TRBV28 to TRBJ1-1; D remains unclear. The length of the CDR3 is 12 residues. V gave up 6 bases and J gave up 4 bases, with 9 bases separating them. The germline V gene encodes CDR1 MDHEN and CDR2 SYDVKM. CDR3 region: CASRIGFTEAFF. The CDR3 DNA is TGTGCCAGCAGGATAGGGTTCACTGAAGCTTTCTTT.

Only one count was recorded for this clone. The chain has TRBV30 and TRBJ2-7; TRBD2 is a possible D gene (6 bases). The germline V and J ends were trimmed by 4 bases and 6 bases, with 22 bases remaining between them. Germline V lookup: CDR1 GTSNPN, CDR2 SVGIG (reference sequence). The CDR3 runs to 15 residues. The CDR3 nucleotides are TGTGCCTGGACCGTCCTCGGGGGACTCCCCGCCGAGCAGTACTTC. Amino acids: CAWTVLGGLPAEQYF.

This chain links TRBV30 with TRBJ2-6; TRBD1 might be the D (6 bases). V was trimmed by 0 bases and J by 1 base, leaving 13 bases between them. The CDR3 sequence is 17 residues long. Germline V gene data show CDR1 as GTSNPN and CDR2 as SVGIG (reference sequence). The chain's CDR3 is CAWSVARGASGANVLTF. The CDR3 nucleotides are TGTGCCTGGAGTGTAGCCAGGGGAGCGTCTGGGGCCAACGTCCTGACTTTC.

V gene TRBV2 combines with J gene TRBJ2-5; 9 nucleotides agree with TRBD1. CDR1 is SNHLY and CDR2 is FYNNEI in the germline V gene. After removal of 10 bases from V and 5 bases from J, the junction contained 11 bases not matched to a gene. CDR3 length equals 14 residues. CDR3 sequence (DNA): TGTGCCACGAGTGGGGGGACAGGGCTGGAGACCCAGTACTTC. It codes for CATSGGTGLETQYF. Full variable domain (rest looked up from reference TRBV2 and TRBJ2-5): EPEVTQTPSHQVTQMGQEVILRCVPISNHLYFYWYRQILGQKVEFLVSFYNNEISEKSEIFDDQFSVERPDGSNFTLKIRSTKLEDSAMYFCATSGGTGLETQYFGPGTRLLVL.

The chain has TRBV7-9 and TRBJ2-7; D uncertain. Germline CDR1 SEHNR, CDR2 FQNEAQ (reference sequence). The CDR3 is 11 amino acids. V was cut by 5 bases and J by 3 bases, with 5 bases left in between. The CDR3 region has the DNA TGTGCCAGCAGCAACAACTACGAGCAGTACTTC. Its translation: CASSNNYEQYF.

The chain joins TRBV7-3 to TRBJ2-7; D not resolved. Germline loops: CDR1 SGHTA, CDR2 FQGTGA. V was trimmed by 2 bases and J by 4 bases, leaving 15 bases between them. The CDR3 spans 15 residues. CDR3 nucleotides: TGTGCCAGCAGCTTAGACGGTGGCAGTATATACGAGCAGTACTTC. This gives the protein CASSLDGGSIYEQYF.

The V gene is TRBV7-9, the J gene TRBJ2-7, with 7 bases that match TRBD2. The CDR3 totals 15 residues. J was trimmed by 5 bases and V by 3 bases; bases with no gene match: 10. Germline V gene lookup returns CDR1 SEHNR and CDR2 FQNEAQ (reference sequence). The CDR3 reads CASSFPAGSGDEQYF. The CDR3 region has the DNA TGTGCCAGCAGCTTTCCAGCGGGGTCGGGCGACGAGCAGTACTTC. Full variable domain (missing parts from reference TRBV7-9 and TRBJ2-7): DTGVSQNPRHKITKRGQNVTFRCDPISEHNRLYWYRQTLGQGPEFLTYFQNEAQLEKSRLLSDRFSAERPKGSFSTLEIQRTEQGDSAMYLCASSFPAGSGDEQYFGPGTRLTVT.

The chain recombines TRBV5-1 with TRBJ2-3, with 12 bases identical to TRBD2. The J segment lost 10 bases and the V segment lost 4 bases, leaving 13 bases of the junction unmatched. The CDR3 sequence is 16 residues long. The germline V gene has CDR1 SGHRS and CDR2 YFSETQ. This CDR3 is CASSPELAGGTGAQYF. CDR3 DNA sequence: TGCGCCAGCAGCCCAGAACTAGCGGGGGGCACGGGGGCGCAGTATTTT. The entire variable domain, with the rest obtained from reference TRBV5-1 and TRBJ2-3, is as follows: KAGVTQTPRYLIKTRGQQVTLSCSPISGHRSVSWYQQTPGQGLQFLFEYFSETQRNKGNFPGRFSGRQFSNSRSEMNVSTLELGDSALYLCASSPELAGGTGAQYFGPGTRLTVL.

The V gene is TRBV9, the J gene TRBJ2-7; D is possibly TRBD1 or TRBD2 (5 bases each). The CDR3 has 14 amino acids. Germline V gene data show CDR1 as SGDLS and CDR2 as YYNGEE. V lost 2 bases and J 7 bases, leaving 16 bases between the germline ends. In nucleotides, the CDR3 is TGTGCCAGCAGCGTCTTCGGGGCCGACGGGGAGCAGTACTTC. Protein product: CASSVFGADGEQYF.

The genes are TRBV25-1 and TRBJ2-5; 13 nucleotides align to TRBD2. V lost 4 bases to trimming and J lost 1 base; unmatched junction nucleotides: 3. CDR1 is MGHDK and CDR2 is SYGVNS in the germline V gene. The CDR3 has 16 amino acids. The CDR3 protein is CASSGTSGGSQETQYF. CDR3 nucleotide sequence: TGTGCCAGCAGTGGGACTAGCGGGGGATCCCAAGAGACCCAGTACTTC.

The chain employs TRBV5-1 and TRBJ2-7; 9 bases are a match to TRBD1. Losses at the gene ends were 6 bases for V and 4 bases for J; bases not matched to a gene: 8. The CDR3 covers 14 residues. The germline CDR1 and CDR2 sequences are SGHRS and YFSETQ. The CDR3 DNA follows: TGCGCCAGCAATAAAAGGGACAGGGCTTACGAGCAGTACTTC. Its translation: CASNKRDRAYEQYF. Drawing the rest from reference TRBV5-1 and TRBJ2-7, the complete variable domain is KAGVTQTPRYLIKTRGQQVTLSCSPISGHRSVSWYQQTPGQGLQFLFEYFSETQRNKGNFPGRFSGRQFSNSRSEMNVSTLELGDSALYLCASNKRDRAYEQYFGPGTRLTVT.

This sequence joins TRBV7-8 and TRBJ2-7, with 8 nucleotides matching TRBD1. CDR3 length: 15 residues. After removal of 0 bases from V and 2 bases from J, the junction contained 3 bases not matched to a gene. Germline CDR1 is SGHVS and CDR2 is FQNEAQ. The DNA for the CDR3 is TGTGCCAGCAGCTTAGCACAGGGGGGTACCTACGAGCAGTACTTC. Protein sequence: CASSLAQGGTYEQYF.

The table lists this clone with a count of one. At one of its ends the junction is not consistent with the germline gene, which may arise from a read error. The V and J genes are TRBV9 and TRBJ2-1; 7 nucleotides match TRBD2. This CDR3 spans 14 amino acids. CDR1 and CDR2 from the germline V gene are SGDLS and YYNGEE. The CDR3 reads CTSSVGGSRNEQFF. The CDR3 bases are TGTACCAGCAGCGTAGGCGGGAGCCGCAATGAGCAGTTCTTC.

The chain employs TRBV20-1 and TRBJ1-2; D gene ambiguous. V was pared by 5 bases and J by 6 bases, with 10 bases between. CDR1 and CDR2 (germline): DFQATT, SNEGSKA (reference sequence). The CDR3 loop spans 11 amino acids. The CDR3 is CSAGGSHGYTF. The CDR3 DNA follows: TGCAGTGCTGGTGGTTCGCATGGCTACACCTTC.

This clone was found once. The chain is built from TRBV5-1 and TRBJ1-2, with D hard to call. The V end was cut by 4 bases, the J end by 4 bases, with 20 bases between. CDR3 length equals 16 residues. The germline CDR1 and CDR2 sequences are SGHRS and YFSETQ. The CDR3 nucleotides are TGCGCCAGCAGCAAACGCGTAGGCCAGCGGGGCTATGGCTACACCTTC. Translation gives CASSKRVGQRGYGYTF.

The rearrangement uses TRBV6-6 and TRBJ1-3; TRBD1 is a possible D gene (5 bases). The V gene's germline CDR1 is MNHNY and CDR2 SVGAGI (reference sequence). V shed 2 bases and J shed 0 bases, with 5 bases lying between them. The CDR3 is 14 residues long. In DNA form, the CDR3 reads TGTGCCAGCAGTTACGACAGCTCTGGAAACACCATATATTTT. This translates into CASSYDSSGNTIYF.

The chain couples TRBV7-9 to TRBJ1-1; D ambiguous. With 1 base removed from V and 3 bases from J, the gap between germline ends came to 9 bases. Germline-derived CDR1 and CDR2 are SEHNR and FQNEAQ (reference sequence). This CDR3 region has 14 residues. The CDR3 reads CASSLGLKDTEAFF. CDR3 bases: TGTGCCAGCAGCTTAGGGTTGAAAGACACTGAAGCTTTCTTT.

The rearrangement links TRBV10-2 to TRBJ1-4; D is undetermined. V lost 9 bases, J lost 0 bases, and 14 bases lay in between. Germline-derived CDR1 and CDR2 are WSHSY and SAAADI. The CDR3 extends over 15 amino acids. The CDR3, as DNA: TGCGCCAGGGAGACCGCGTTAGCAACTAATGAAAAACTGTTTTTT. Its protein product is CARETALATNEKLFF.